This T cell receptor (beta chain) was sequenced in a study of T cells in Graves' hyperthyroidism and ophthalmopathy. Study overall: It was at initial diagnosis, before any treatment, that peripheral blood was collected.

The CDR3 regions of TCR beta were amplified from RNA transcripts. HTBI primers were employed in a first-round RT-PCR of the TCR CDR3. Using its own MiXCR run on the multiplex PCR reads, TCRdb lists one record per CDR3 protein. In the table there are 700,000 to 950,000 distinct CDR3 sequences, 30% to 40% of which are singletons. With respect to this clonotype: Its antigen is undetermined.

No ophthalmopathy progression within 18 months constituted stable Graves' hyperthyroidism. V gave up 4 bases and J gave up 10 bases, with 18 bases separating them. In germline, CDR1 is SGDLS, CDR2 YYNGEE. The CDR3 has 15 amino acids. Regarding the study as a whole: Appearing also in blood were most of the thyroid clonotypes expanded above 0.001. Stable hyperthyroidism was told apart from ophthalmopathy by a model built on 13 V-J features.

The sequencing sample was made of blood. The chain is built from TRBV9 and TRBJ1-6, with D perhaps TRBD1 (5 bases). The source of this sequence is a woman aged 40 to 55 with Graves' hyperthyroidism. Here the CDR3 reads CASSQVGGSGSPLHF. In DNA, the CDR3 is TGTGCCAGCAGCCAAGTCGGGGGGTCGGGGTCACCCCTCCACTTT.